Listed here is a single T cell receptor (beta chain). These data are taken from a study of blood T cell repertoires in COVID-19. CDR3 length: 14 residues. The V gene lost 4 bases and the J gene lost 2 bases, with 9 bases spanning the gap. The germline gives CDR1 SGHRS, CDR2 YFSETQ. Repertoires were generated with immunoSEQ multiplex PCR, while TCRdb's copy carries only in-frame clones and drops some. The sample shows approximately 200,000 clones, 89% of them seen only once. The specimen sequenced was PBMCs or T cells enriched from blood (not recorded which). This receptor was obtained from a woman aged 35 to 49 with acute COVID-19. The chain recombines TRBV5-1 with TRBJ1-4; D unclear. The CDR3, as DNA: TGCGCCAGCAGCCCCGGGGTTACTAATGAAAAACTGTTTTTT. Translated: CASSPGVTNEKLFF. Full variable domain (rest looked up from reference TRBV5-1 and TRBJ1-4): KAGVTQTPRYLIKTRGQQVTLSCSPISGHRSVSWYQQTPGQGLQFLFEYFSETQRNKGNFPGRFSGRQFSNSRSEMNVSTLELGDSALYLCASSPGVTNEKLFFGSGTQLSVL.